This T cell receptor (beta chain) appears in the sequencing data of a study of blood T cells in healthy people across ages. General observations from the study: No conclusive comparison of naive versus antigen-experienced cells was possible with unsorted PBMCs. Diversity of TCR beta correlated strongly with naive T cell percentage.

As to this clonotype: The antigen is undetermined.

The V gene lost 4 bases and the J gene lost 8 bases, with 19 bases spanning the gap. The CDR3 consists of 15 residues. Germline CDR1 is SGHRS and CDR2 is YFSETQ. Combining a sample-barcoded 5' primer with a J-beta primer mix, a second PCR ran for about 7 to 11 cycles. Tags on each cDNA molecule came from a template-switch adaptor with 12 random nucleotides. TCRdb reanalysed the 5' RACE reads using MiXCR and keeps one entry per CDR3 protein. The table has 1.5 million or so distinct CDR3 sequences, 35% to 45% seen once; the top ten hold about 4%. This TCR derives from a woman under 30 in good health. The rearrangement links TRBV5-1 to TRBJ2-1, with a possible D match to TRBD2 (6 bases). Sequencing was done on a sample of blood. The CDR3 nucleotides read TGCGCCAGCAGCGCGACGGGACTCCAAACCCATGAGCAGTTCTTC. It is translated as CASSATGLQTHEQFF.